The 5 T cell receptor beta chains below come from one sample, sequenced in a study of spatial heterogeneity in lung cancer. A single record per CDR3 protein comes from TCRdb applying MiXCR to the 5' RACE reads. The repertoire holds more than 9,000 distinct CDR3 sequences, with about 9.2% as singletons. This sample's time point: sample taken at primary tumor resection. Without sorting, whole RNA was sequenced from tumor, nontumor lung or frozen PBMC. Sequenced here: PBMCs, sampled at surgery. All receptors come from a male donor with early-stage non-small cell lung cancer.

There are a few counts of this clonotype. This chain uses TRBV6-2 or TRBV6-3 with TRBJ2-1; perhaps TRBD2 as D (6 bases). Trimming removed 5 bases at V and 6 bases at J, with 11 bases between. Germline CDR1 is MNHEY and CDR2 is SVGEGT. This CDR3 spans 13 amino acids. The CDR3 coding sequence is TGTGCCAGCAGTCCGTACGGGGGCAATGAGCAGTTCTTC. This codes for CASSPYGGNEQFF.

This clonotype showed up just a few times. The rearrangement joins TRBV20-1 to TRBJ2-2; unclear D gene. From germline, CDR1 is DFQATT and CDR2 SNEGSKA (reference sequence). V was trimmed by 6 bases and J by 3 bases, leaving 17 bases between them. CDR3 length: 15 residues. CDR3 sequence reads: CSAKRQGKDTGELFF. The CDR3 nucleotides are TGCAGTGCCAAAAGGCAAGGGAAGGACACCGGGGAGCTGTTTTTT.

This clonotype was observed many times. This chain uses TRBV27 with TRBJ1-5; no reliable D call. CDR3 length: 15 residues. In germline, CDR1 is MNHEY, CDR2 SMNVEV (reference sequence). The V end was cut by 6 bases, the J end by 3 bases, with 15 bases between. CDR3 in DNA: TGTGCCAGCAGCCCGCTCCGGGGTATCAATCAGCCCCAGCATTTT. This codes for CASSPLRGINQPQHF.

This clonotype has ten or more counts. The V and J genes are TRBV5-1 and TRBJ2-7; 8 bases are shared with TRBD1. Trimming at V came to 2 bases and at J to 5 bases, leaving 6 bases not matched to a gene. The CDR3 length is 14 residues. The V gene's germline CDR1 is SGHRS and CDR2 YFSETQ. The CDR3 spells CASSLQGDGDEQYF. CDR3 DNA sequence: TGCGCCAGCAGCTTACAGGGGGATGGAGACGAGCAGTACTTC.

This clonotype has a count of ten or more. The CDR3 spells CASSRNLGNQPQHF. In nucleotides, the CDR3 is TGTGCCAGCAGCCGCAATCTTGGCAATCAGCCCCAGCATTTT. The V and J genes are TRBV7-2 and TRBJ1-5; D unclear. The CDR3 extends over 14 amino acids. Germline V CDR1 and CDR2: SGHTA, FQGNSA. V gave up 5 bases and J gave up 2 bases, with 10 bases separating them.